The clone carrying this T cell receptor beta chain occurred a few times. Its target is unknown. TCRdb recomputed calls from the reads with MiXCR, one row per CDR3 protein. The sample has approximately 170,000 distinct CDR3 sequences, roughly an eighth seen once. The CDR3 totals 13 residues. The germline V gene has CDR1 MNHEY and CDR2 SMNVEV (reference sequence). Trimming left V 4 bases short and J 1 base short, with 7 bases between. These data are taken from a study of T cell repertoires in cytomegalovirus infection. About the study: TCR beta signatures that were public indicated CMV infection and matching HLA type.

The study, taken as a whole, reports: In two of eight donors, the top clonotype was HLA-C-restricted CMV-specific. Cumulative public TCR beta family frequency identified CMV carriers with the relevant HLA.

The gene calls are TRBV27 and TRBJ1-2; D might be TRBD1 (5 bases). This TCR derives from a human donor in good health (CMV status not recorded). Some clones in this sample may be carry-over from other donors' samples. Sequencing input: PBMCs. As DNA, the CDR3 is TGTGCCAGCAGTTACGACAGTAACTATGGCTACACCTTC. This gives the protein CASSYDSNYGYTF.